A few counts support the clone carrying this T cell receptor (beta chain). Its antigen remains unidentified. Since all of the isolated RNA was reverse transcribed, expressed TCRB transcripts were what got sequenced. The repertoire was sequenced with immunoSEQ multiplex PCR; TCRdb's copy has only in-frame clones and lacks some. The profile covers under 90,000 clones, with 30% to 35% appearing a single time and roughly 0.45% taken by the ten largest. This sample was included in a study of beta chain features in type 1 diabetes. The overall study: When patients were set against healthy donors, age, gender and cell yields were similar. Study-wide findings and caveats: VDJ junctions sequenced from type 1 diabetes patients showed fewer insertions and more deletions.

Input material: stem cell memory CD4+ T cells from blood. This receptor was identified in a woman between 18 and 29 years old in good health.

The CDR3 here is CASGQGSEQYF. The CDR3 coding sequence is TGTGCCAGCGGCCAGGGATCCGAGCAGTACTTC. The chain has TRBV2 and TRBJ2-7; weak D call: TRBD1 (5 bases). Germline V gene data show CDR1 as SNHLY and CDR2 as FYNNEI. Between the trimmed V and J ends, which lost 8 bases and 6 bases, there was a span of 11 bases. The CDR3 is 11 amino acids.